A single sample is the source of the 19 T cell receptor beta chains below, sequenced in a study of blood T cell repertoires in COVID-19. Profiling relied on immunoSEQ multiplex PCR, and the TCRdb table lists in-frame clones only, not all of them. The table lists about 100,000 clones, over 70% of them singletons. The sequencing input was peripheral blood. The receptors originated from a man between 60 and 75 years old with acute or convalescent COVID-19.

Concerning this clone itself: One junction end disagrees with the germline gene, perhaps due to a read error. The chain recombines TRBV7-7 with TRBJ2-5, with D maybe TRBD1 (6 bases). The length of the CDR3 is 15 residues. CDR1 and CDR2 (germline): SSHAT, FNYEAQ (reference sequence). The CDR3 bases are TGTGCTAGCAGCTTAGGCAGGGACACCGACGGGACCCAGTACTTC. It yields the protein CASSLGRDTDGTQYF. The complete variable domain, with remaining parts taken from reference TRBV7-7 and TRBJ2-5, reads GAGVSQSPRYKVTKRGQDVTLRCDPISSHATLYWYQQALGQGPEFLTYFNYEAQPDKSGLPSDRFSAERPEGSISTLTIQRTEQRDSAMYRCASSLGRDTDGTQYFGPGTRLLVL.

V and J are TRBV30 and TRBJ2-7; TRBD2 aligns across 14 bases. Looked up from germline, CDR1 is GTSNPN and CDR2 is SVGIG (reference sequence). The CDR3 loop spans 18 amino acids. V dropped 0 bases and J dropped 4; count of bases not matched to a gene: 11. The CDR3 DNA sequence: TGTGCCTGGAGTGTGGGTTTCCCCGGACTAGCGGGAGGTTACGAGCAGTACTTC. Encoded protein: CAWSVGFPGLAGGYEQYF.

The chain is built from TRBV19 and TRBJ2-2; TRBD2 might be the D (6 bases). Germline CDR1 reads LNHDA; CDR2 reads SQIVND (reference sequence). Trimming left V 3 bases short and J 4 bases short, with 12 bases between. CDR3 size: 15 residues. The CDR3 sequence: CASSMLTAGTGELFF. CDR3 DNA sequence: TGTGCCAGTAGTATGTTAACAGCGGGCACCGGGGAGCTGTTTTTT.

The rearrangement uses TRBV5-1 and TRBJ1-5, with D possibly TRBD1 on 6 matching bases. The germline V gene encodes CDR1 SGHRS and CDR2 YFSETQ. The CDR3 spans 14 residues. Trimming cost V 4 bases and J 7 bases, with 15 bases left between them. The CDR3 DNA reads as TGCGCCAGCAGCCCCCGCGGGGGGCTGCAGCCCCAGCATTTT. Encoded protein: CASSPRGGLQPQHF.

The gene calls are TRBV11-2 and TRBJ1-3; 9 positions agree with TRBD1. The V segment lost 1 base and the J segment 5 bases; nucleotides outside the gene matches: 6. This CDR3 region has 16 residues. Germline CDR1 SGHAT, CDR2 FQNNGV. In nucleotides, the CDR3 is TGTGCCAGCAGCTTAGCTCAACAGGGGGCCCGAAACACCATATATTTT. Translated: CASSLAQQGARNTIYF.

The gene calls are TRBV5-1 and TRBJ2-1; 7 nucleotides match TRBD1. CDR1 SGHRS and CDR2 YFSETQ come from the germline V gene. Unmatched junction bases numbered 4, after V lost 1 base and J lost 3 bases. This CDR3 comprises 15 residues. CDR3 sequence reads: CASSLTGTVYNEQFF. DNA of the CDR3: TGCGCCAGCAGCTTGACCGGGACAGTCTACAATGAGCAGTTCTTC.

The chain is built from TRBV5-4 and TRBJ2-1; D call uncertain. The germline CDR1 and CDR2 sequences are SGHNT and YYREEE (reference sequence). CDR3 length: 15 residues. V lost 0 bases to trimming and J lost 0 bases, with 7 bases between them. CDR3 DNA sequence: TGTGCCAGCAGCTTGGACAAAAACTCCTACAATGAGCAGTTCTTC. Encoded protein: CASSLDKNSYNEQFF.

The V call is TRBV19, the J call TRBJ2-3, with 7 bases fitting TRBD2. The J segment lost 4 bases and the V segment lost 0 bases, leaving 16 bases of the junction unmatched. This CDR3 is 19 amino acids long. Germline V lookup: CDR1 LNHDA, CDR2 SQIVND (reference sequence). The CDR3 spells CASSIDRGPKQTSPDTQYF. As DNA, the CDR3 is TGTGCCAGTAGTATAGATCGAGGCCCTAAACAGACTAGCCCAGATACGCAGTATTTT.

The chain joins TRBV6-2 or TRBV6-3 to TRBJ1-4; 10 bases are a match to TRBD1. From germline, CDR1 is MNHEY and CDR2 SVGEGT. The CDR3 runs to 15 residues. The junction had 10 bases not matched to a gene; V was cut back by 4 bases and J by 11 bases. CDR3 residues: CASSSPTGGPEKLFF. CDR3 DNA sequence: TGTGCCAGCAGTTCCCCGACAGGGGGCCCCGAGAAACTGTTTTTT.

The chain recombines TRBV6-1 with TRBJ2-2; TRBD1 matches 7 bases. CDR3 size: 18 residues. The germline CDR1 and CDR2 sequences are MNHNS and SASEGT. V was clipped by 2 bases and J by 1 base; unmatched bases: 10. CDR3 sequence reads: CASSESGGYWGNTGELFF. CDR3 DNA sequence: TGTGCCAGCAGTGAATCAGGGGGATATTGGGGGAACACCGGGGAGCTGTTTTTT.

The V gene is TRBV14, the J gene TRBJ2-7, with a possible D match to TRBD2 (6 bases). V was clipped by 2 bases and J by 4 bases, with 9 bases between them. The CDR3 contains 13 residues. From germline, CDR1 is SGHDN and CDR2 FVKESK. For the CDR3, the DNA is TGTGCCAGCAGCCAAAGACGGGGGTACGAGCAGTACTTC. This codes for CASSQRRGYEQYF.

The rearrangement joins TRBV25-1 to TRBJ1-5, with 8 bases aligning to TRBD1. Germline V gives CDR1 MGHDK, CDR2 SYGVNS. V was clipped by 8 bases and J by 7 bases; unmatched bases: 10. The CDR3 is 14 amino acids. The CDR3 sequence is CASQGTGNFQPQHF. CDR3 coding DNA: TGTGCCAGCCAAGGGACAGGCAATTTCCAGCCCCAGCATTTT.

The genes are TRBV2 and TRBJ1-4; TRBD1 agrees at 7 bases. Germline values: CDR1 SNHLY, CDR2 FYNNEI. The J segment lost 7 bases and the V segment lost 3 bases, leaving 8 bases of the junction unmatched. The CDR3 sequence is 15 residues long. In DNA, the CDR3 is TGTGCCAGCAGTGACCAAAACAGGGGCACTGAAAAACTGTTTTTT. This translates into CASSDQNRGTEKLFF.

The chain couples TRBV4-1 to TRBJ2-2; 8 positions agree with TRBD1. Germline CDR1 is MGHRA and CDR2 is YSYEKL. V shed 4 bases, J shed 7 bases, and the junction held 14 bases outside the gene matches. CDR3 length: 17 residues. The CDR3 is CASSRNSQGARIGELFF. Here the CDR3 DNA reads TGCGCCAGCAGCCGCAATAGTCAGGGGGCACGGATCGGGGAGCTGTTTTTT.

The rearrangement joins TRBV13 to TRBJ2-1; perhaps TRBD1 as D (5 bases). Trimming cost V 5 bases and J 8 bases, with 13 bases left between them. This CDR3 is built from 13 residues. CDR1 and CDR2 from the germline V gene are PRHDT and FYEKMQ (reference sequence). DNA for the CDR3: TGTGCCAGCAGCACTGGAAGGGGCTATGAGCAGTTCTTC. The encoded protein is CASSTGRGYEQFF.

This rearrangement joins TRBV5-1 to TRBJ1-2, with TRBD1 matching over 9 bases. This CDR3 contains 14 residues. Germline CDR1 and CDR2: SGHRS and YFSETQ. V shed 2 bases and J 5 bases; nucleotides not matched to a gene: 4. In DNA form, the CDR3 reads TGCGCCAGCAGCTTAACAGGGGGCAATTATGGCTACACCTTC. Protein product: CASSLTGGNYGYTF.

The gene calls are TRBV5-1 and TRBJ2-7; weak D call: TRBD2 (6 bases). CDR1 and CDR2 (germline): SGHRS, YFSETQ. The CDR3 is 15 amino acids. The ends were cut back, 0 bases at V and 3 bases at J, with 13 bases in the middle. The CDR3 loop is CASSLAVGGVYEQYF. Here the CDR3 DNA reads TGCGCCAGCAGCTTGGCCGTCGGAGGGGTCTACGAGCAGTACTTC. Complete variable domain (other parts from reference TRBV5-1 and TRBJ2-7): KAGVTQTPRYLIKTRGQQVTLSCSPISGHRSVSWYQQTPGQGLQFLFEYFSETQRNKGNFPGRFSGRQFSNSRSEMNVSTLELGDSALYLCASSLAVGGVYEQYFGPGTRLTVT.

This sequence joins TRBV5-1 and TRBJ1-1, with TRBD1 identical over 8 bases. Per germline, CDR1 SGHRS and CDR2 YFSETQ. The CDR3 length is 15 residues. The J segment lost 7 bases and the V segment lost 0 bases, leaving 8 bases of the junction unmatched. The CDR3 loop is CASSLGDRGFGEAFF. As DNA, the CDR3 is TGCGCCAGCAGCTTGGGCGACAGGGGTTTCGGTGAAGCTTTCTTT.

The rearrangement joins TRBV6-2 or TRBV6-3 to TRBJ2-3, with a weak D call TRBD2 (6 bases). Germline loops: CDR1 MNHEY, CDR2 SVGEGT. V lost 5 bases to trimming and J lost 5 bases, with 11 bases between them. The CDR3 extends over 13 amino acids. The CDR3 sequence is CASSRGSQDTQYF. CDR3 bases: TGTGCCAGCAGTCGGGGGAGCCAAGATACGCAGTATTTT.